This T cell receptor beta chain was captured by sequencing in a study of technical replicates of blood from several donors. The protocol was immunoSEQ multiplex PCR, while the TCRdb copy is restricted to in-frame clones and leaves out a portion. The sample yields about 93,000 clones, roughly 96% seen once. The CDR3 length is 17 residues. The V segment lost 6 bases and the J segment 10 bases; nucleotides outside the gene matches: 18. Germline CDR1 and CDR2: WNHNN and SYGVQD (reference sequence). Sample: T cells isolated from PBMCs. The clonotype originates from a human donor in good health. The chain joins TRBV10-1 to TRBJ1-6; 7 positions match TRBD1. CDR3 nucleotides: TGCGCCAGCAGCACCCCCCGACAGGGAACAATCGTCTCACCCCTCCACTTT. Translated, it gives CASSTPRQGTIVSPLHF.